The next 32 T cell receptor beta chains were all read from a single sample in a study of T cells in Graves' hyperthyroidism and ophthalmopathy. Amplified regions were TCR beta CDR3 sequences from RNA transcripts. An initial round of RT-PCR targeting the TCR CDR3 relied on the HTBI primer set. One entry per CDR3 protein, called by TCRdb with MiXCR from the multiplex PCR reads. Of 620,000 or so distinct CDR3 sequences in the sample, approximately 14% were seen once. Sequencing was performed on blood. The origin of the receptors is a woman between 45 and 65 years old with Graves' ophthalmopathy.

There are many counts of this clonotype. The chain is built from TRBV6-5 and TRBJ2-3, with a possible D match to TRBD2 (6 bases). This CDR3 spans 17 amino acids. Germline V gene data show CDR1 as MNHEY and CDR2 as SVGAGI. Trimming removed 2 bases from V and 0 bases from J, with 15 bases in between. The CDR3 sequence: CASSYNKAGTSTDTQYF. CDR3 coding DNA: TGTGCCAGCAGTTACAATAAGGCGGGAACTAGCACAGATACGCAGTATTTT.

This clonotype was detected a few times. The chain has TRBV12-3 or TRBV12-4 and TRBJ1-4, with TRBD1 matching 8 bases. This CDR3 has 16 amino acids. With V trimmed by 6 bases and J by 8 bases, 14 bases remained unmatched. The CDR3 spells CASSYTLGQGREKLFF. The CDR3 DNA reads TGTGCCAGCAGCTACACGCTCGGACAGGGCCGAGAAAAACTGTTTTTT.

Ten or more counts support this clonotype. CDR3: CASSRGLAGVGEQFF. The CDR3 DNA sequence: TGTGCCAGCAGTAGAGGACTAGCGGGAGTTGGGGAGCAGTTCTTC. The chain recombines TRBV12-3 or TRBV12-4 with TRBJ2-1; 13 nucleotides align to TRBD2. The J segment lost 10 bases and the V segment lost 5 bases, leaving 8 bases of the junction unmatched. CDR3 length: 15 residues.

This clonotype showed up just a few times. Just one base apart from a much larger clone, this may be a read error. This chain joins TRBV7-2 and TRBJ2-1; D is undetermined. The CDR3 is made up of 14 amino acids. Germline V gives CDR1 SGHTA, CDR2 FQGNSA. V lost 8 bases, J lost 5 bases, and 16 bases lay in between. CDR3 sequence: CASLTDHPHNEQFF. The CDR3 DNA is TGTGCCAGCCTAACAGACCACCCCCACAATGAGCAGTTCTTC.

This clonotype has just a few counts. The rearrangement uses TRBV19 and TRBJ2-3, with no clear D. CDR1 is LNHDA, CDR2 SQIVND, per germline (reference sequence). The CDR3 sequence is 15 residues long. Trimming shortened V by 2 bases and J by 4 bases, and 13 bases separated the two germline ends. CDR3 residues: CASSIRVGRPDTQYF. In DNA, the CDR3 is TGTGCCAGTAGTATAAGGGTGGGCAGACCAGATACGCAGTATTTT.

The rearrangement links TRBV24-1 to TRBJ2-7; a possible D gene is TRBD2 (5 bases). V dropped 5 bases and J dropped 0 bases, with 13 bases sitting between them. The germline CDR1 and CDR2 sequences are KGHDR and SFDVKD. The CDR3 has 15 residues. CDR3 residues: CATSASRGYSYEQYF. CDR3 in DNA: TGTGCCACCAGTGCTTCAAGAGGGTACTCCTACGAGCAGTACTTC.

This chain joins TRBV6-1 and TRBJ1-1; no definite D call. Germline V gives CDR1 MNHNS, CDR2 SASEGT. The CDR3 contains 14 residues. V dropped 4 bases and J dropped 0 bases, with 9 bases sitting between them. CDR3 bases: TGTGCCAGCAGTGCCATTACAATGAACACTGAAGCTTTCTTT. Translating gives CASSAITMNTEAFF.

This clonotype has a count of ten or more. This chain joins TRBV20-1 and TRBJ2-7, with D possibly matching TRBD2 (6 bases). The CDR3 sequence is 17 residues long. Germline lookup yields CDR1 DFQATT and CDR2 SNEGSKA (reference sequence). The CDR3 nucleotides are TGCAGCCTTGGACCGACTATTCCGGGAGTGAGCCCCTACGAGCAGTACTTC. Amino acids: CSLGPTIPGVSPYEQYF.

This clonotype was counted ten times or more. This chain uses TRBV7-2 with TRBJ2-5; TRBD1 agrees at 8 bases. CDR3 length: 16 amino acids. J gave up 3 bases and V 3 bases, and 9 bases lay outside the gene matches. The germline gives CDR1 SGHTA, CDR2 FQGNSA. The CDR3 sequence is CASSFWTGPEKETQYF. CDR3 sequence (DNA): TGTGCCAGCAGCTTTTGGACAGGGCCGGAGAAAGAGACCCAGTACTTC.

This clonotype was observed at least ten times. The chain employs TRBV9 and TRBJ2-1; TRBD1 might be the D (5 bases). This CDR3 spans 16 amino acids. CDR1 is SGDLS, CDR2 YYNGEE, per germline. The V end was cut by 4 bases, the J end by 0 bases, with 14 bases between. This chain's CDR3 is CASSLSAGHSYNEQFF. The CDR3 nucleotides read TGTGCCAGCAGCCTATCGGCAGGGCACTCCTACAATGAGCAGTTCTTC.

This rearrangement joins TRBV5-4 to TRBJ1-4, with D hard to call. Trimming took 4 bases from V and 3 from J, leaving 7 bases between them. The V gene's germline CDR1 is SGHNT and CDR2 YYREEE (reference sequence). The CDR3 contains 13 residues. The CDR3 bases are TGTGCCAGCAGCCTCCGAGCTAATGAAAAACTGTTTTTT. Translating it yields CASSLRANEKLFF.

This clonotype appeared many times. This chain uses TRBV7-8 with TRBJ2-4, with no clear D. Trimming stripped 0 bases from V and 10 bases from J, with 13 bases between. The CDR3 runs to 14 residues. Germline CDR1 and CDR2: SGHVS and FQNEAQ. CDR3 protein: CASSLATGPTIQYF. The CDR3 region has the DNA TGTGCCAGCAGCTTAGCGACCGGGCCTACGATTCAGTACTTC.

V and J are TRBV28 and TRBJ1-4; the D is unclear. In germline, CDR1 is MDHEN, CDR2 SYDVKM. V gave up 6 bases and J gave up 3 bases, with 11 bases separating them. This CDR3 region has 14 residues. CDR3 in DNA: TGTGCCAGCAGCGTGTGGGGTTCTAATGAAAAACTGTTTTTT. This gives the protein CASSVWGSNEKLFF.

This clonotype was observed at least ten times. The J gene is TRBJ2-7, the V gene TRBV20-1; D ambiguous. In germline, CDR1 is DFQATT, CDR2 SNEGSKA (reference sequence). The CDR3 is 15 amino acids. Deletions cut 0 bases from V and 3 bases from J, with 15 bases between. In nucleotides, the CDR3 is TGCAGTGCTAGAGAAATTCCCATTCCCAGCTACGAGCAGTACTTC. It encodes CSAREIPIPSYEQYF.

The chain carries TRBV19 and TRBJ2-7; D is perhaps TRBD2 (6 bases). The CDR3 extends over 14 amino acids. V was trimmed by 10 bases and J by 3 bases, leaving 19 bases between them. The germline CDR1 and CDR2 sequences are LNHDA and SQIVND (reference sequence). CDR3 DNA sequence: TGTGCCACCTCCGGGACTCCCGGTGGCTACGAGCAGTACTTC. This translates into CATSGTPGGYEQYF.

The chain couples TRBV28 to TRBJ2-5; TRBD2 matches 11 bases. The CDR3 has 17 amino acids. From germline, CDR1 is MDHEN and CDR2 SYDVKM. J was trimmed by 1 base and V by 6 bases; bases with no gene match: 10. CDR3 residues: CASSSPRLAGLQETQYF. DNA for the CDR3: TGTGCCAGCAGCTCTCCCAGACTAGCGGGACTCCAAGAGACCCAGTACTTC. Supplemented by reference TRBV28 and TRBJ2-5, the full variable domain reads DVKVTQSSRYLVKRTGEKVFLECVQDMDHENMFWYRQDPGLGLRLIYFSYDVKMKEKGDIPEGYSVSREKKERFSLILESASTNQTSMYLCASSSPRLAGLQETQYFGPGTRLLVL.

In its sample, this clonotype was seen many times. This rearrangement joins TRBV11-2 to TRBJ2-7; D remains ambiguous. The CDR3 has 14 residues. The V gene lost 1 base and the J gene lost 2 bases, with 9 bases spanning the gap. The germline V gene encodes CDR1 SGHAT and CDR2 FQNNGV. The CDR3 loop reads CASSLATRTYEQYF. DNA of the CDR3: TGTGCCAGCAGCTTAGCTACTCGTACCTACGAGCAGTACTTC.

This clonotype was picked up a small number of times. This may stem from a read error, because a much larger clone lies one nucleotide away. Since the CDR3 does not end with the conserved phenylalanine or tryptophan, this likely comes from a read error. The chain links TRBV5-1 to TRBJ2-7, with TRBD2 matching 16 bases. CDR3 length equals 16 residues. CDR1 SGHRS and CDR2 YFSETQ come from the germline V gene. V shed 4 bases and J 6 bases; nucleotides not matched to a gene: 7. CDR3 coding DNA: TGCGCCAGCAGCCAGAGGGGACTAGCGGGAGGGCGCGAGCAGTACCTC. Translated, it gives CASSQRGLAGGREQYL.

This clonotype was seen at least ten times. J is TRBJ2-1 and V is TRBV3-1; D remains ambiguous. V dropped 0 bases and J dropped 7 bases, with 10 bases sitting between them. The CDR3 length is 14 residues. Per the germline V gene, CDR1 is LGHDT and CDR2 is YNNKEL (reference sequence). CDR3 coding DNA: TGTGCCAGCAGCCAAGATAATCGGTGGAATGAGCAGTTCTTC. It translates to CASSQDNRWNEQFF.

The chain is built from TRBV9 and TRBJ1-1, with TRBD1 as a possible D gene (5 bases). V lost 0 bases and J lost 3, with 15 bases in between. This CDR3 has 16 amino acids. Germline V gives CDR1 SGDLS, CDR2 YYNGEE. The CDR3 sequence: CASSVGAHLGDTEAFF. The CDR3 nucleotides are TGTGCCAGCAGCGTAGGTGCCCACCTAGGGGACACTGAAGCTTTCTTT.

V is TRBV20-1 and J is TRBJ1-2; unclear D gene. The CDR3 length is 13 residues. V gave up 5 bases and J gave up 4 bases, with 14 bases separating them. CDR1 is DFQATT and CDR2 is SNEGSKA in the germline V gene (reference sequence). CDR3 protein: CSAREPGTYGYTF. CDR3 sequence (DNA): TGCAGTGCTCGCGAGCCAGGTACCTATGGCTACACCTTC.

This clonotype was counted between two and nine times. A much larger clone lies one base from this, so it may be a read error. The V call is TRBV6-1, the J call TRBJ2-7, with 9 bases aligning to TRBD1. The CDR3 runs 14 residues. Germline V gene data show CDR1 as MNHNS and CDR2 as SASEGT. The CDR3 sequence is CTSSRTGVPYEQYF. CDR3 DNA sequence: TGTACCAGCAGTAGGACAGGGGTACCCTACGAGCAGTACTTC.

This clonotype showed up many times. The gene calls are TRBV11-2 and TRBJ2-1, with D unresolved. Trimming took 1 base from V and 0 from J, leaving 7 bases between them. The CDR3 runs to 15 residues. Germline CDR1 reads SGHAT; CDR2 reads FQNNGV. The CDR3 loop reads CASSLVVHSYNEQFF. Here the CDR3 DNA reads TGTGCCAGCAGCTTAGTTGTCCACTCCTACAATGAGCAGTTCTTC.

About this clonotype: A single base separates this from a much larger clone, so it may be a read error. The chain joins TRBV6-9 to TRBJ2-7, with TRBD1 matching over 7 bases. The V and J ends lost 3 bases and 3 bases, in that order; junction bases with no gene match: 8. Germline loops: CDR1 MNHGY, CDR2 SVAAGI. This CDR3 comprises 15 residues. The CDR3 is CASSYRPGQNYEQYF. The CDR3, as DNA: TGTGCCAGCAGTTACAGGCCGGGACAGAACTACGAGCAGTACTTC.

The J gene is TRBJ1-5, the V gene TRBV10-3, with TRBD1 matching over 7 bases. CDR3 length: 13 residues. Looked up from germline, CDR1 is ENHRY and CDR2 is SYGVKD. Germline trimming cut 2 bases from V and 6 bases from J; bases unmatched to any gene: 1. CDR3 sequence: CAISETGAQPQHF. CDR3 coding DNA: TGTGCCATCAGTGAGACAGGGGCTCAGCCCCAGCATTTT.

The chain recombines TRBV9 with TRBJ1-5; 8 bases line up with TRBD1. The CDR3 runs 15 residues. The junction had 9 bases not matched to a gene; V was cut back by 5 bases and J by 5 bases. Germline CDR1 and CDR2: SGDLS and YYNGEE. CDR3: CASRGRTGIHQPQHF. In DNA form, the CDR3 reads TGTGCCAGCAGGGGCCGGACAGGGATCCATCAGCCCCAGCATTTT.

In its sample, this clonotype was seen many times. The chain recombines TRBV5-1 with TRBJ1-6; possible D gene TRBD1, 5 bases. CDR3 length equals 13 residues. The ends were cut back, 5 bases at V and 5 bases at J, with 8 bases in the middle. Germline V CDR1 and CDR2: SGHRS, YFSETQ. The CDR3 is CASRGQNNSPLHF. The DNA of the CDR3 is TGCGCCAGCAGAGGACAAAATAATTCACCCCTCCACTTT.

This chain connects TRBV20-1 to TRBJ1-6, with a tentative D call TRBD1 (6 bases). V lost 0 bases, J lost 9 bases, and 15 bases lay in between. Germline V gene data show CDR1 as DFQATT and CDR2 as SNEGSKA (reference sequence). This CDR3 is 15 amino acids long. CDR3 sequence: CSARDPGGAGSPLHF. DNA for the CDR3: TGCAGTGCTAGAGATCCGGGGGGCGCTGGTTCACCCCTCCACTTT.

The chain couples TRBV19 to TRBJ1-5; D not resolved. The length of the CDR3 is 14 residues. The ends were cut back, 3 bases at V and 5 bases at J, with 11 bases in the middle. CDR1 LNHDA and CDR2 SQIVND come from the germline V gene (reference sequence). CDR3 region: CASSITSGHQPQHF. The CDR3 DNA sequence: TGTGCCAGTAGTATCACCTCTGGCCATCAGCCCCAGCATTTT. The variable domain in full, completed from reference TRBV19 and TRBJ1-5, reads DGGITQSPKYLFRKEGQNVTLSCEQNLNHDAMYWYRQDPGQGLRLIYYSQIVNDFQKGDIAEGYSVSREKKESFPLTVTSAQKNPTAFYLCASSITSGHQPQHFGDGTRLSIL.

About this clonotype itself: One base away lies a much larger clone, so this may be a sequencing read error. CDR3 sequence: CASSLGSVEKLLF. The CDR3 DNA is TGTGCCAGCAGCTTGGGTAGCGTTGAAAAACTGCTTTTT. The rearrangement uses TRBV7-9 and TRBJ1-4, with D hard to call. Germline lookup yields CDR1 SEHNR and CDR2 FQNEAQ (reference sequence). The CDR3 totals 13 residues.

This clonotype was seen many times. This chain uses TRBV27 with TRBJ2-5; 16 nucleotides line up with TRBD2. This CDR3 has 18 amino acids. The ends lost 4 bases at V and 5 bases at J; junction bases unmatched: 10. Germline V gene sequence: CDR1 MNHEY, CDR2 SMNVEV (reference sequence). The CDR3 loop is CASSSPGLAGGPEETQYF. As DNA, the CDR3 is TGTGCCAGCAGTTCACCGGGACTAGCGGGAGGGCCCGAGGAGACCCAGTACTTC.

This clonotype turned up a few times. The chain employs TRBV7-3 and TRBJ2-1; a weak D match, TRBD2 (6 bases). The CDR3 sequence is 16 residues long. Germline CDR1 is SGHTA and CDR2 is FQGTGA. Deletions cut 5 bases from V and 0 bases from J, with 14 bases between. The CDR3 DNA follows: TGTGCCAGCAGCCCTTTAGCGGAAACCTCCTACAATGAGCAGTTCTTC. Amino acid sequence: CASSPLAETSYNEQFF. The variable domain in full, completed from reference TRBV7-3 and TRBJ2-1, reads GAGVSQTPSNKVTEKGKYVELRCDPISGHTALYWYRQSLGQGPEFLIYFQGTGAADDSGLPNDRFFAVRPEGSVSTLKIQRTERGDSAVYLCASSPLAETSYNEQFFGPGTRLTVL.